The clone carrying this T cell receptor (beta chain) was detected once. Antigen specificity is unknown. Generated by immunoSEQ multiplex PCR, the TCRdb table keeps only in-frame clones and is missing some. The data show about 76,000 clones, roughly 80% seen once. The germline V gene encodes CDR1 KGHSH and CDR2 LQKENI. The CDR3 consists of 14 residues. V was pared by 3 bases and J by 3 bases, with 3 bases of the junction left unmatched. The sample comes from a study of T cells in localized non-small cell lung cancer. Regarding the study as a whole: The study found T cell clonality highest in uninvolved adjacent lung, above tumor.

The V and J genes are TRBV18 and TRBJ1-1; 8 bases match TRBD1. The sample in question was peripheral blood, obtained before any cancer treatment. The receptor was derived from a female donor over 55 with stage I lung adenocarcinoma. The CDR3 DNA is TGTGCCAGCTCACCCAGGGGGCTCGACACTGAAGCTTTCTTT. This gives the protein CASSPRGLDTEAFF.